A selection of T cell receptor beta chains follows, all from one sample in a study of OX40 agonist ivuxolimab in advanced cancers. TCRdb's table, derived via immunoSEQ multiplex PCR, lists solely in-frame clones and lacks some. The data contain about 100,000 clones, approximately 90% of them singletons. The sequences come from CD4+ or CD8+ T cells sorted from blood, collected in a trial of the OX40 agonist ivuxolimab. The receptor set was obtained from an adult with an advanced solid tumor such as melanoma, head and neck, liver or kidney cancer. The CDR3 runs from the conserved cysteine through the conserved F or W. Fields, in order: clone size, D gene, V gene, J gene, CDR3 DNA, CDR3 protein. D genes are given only for firm matches. Clone size is stated in some rows and not others, as once, few, many or a class when expanded.

>NA|TRBD1|TRBV19|TRBJ2-5
TGTGCCACCGCCGGGACAGGGGTGACCCAGTACTTC
CATAGTGVTQYF
>NA|NA|TRBV5-1|TRBJ2-7
TGCGCCAGCAGCTTGGGGTCCGGAGGGACCGGCCGCGAGCAGTACTTC
CASSLGSGGTGREQYF
>NA|NA|TRBV6-5|TRBJ2-7
TGTGCCAGCTCCTCATCCGGGGCCGTTCTGGAGCAGTACTTC
CASSSSGAVLEQYF
>NA|TRBD1|TRBV13|TRBJ1-4
TGTGCCAGCAGAAATAGCCAGGGGGCGCGAGAAAAACTGTTTTTT
CASRNSQGAREKLFF
>NA|TRBD1|TRBV10-3|TRBJ2-7
TGTGCCATCCGCCGGGACAGGGGCGCCACATCGGGCGAGCAGTACTTC
CAIRRDRGATSGEQYF
>few|NA|TRBV6-5|TRBJ1-2
TGTGCCAGCGGCCGGGATGGCTACACCTTC
CASGRDGYTF
>NA|TRBD1|TRBV10-3|TRBJ2-7
TGTGCCATCAGTGAGTCGACAGGGGCGGGGTACGAGCAGTACTTC
CAISESTGAGYEQYF
>NA|NA|TRBV5-8|TRBJ2-3
TGTGCCAGCAGCTCGGGACGATACAGTACAGATACGCAGTATTTT
CASSSGRYSTDTQYF
>NA|NA|TRBV5-4|TRBJ1-2
TGTGCCAGCAGCTCCTCCCCGGGCTATGGCTACACCTTC
CASSSSPGYGYTF
>NA|TRBD1|TRBV2|TRBJ2-7
TGTGCCAGCCTTCGGGGGGGAGTAACGGGACAGGGGACCGAGCAGTACTTC
CASLRGGVTGQGTEQYF
>NA|TRBD2|TRBV10-3|TRBJ2-3
TGTGCCATCAGTTGGACTAGCAGCACCCCCACAGATACGCAGTATTTT
CAISWTSSTPTDTQYF
>NA|TRBD2|TRBV7-2|TRBJ2-7
TGTGCCAGCAGCCCCCAGACTAGCGGGAGAACTATCTCCTACGAGCAGTACTTC
CASSPQTSGRTISYEQYF
>once|NA|TRBV7-2|TRBJ2-2
TGTGCCAGCAGCTTAGCCTGGGCCGGGGAGCTGTTTTTT
CASSLAWAGELFF
>NA|NA|TRBV2|TRBJ2-6
TGTGCCAGCATCATTCGGGGTACTGGGGCCAACGTCCTGACTTTC
CASIIRGTGANVLTF
>NA|TRBD1|TRBV29-1|TRBJ2-1
TGCAGCGTCGCCTCTTCTCCGGGACAGGGGCCTGCTCTCTCCTACAATGAGCAGTTCTTC
CSVASSPGQGPALSYNEQFF
>NA|NA|TRBV7-2|TRBJ2-3
TGTGCCAGCAGCGAATTTAGAAGGGGGACAGATACGCAGTATTTT
CASSEFRRGTDTQYF
>NA|TRBD2|TRBV18|TRBJ2-7
TGTGCCAGCTCACCCCCTAGCGGGGGTCGGAACGAGCAGTACTTC
CASSPPSGGRNEQYF
>once|NA|TRBV4-3|TRBJ2-5
TGCGCCAGCAGCCAAGCTGGACGAGAAGAGACCCAGTACTTC
CASSQAGREETQYF
>NA|NA|TRBV7-9|TRBJ2-5
TGTGCCAGCAGCCAAAGGGGGGGAGAGACCCAGTACTTC
CASSQRGGETQYF
>NA|NA|TRBV6-6|TRBJ1-5
TGTGCCAGCAGTTATTGGGAAAACCAGCCCCAGCATTTT
CASSYWENQPQHF
>NA|NA|TRBV5-1|TRBJ2-3
TGCGCCAGCAGCCTAGGGGGGAGCACAGATACGCAGTATTTT
CASSLGGSTDTQYF
>NA|NA|TRBV7-6|TRBJ2-7
TGTGCCAGCAGCTTATCATCTGGGAACCCGGCAGGCTCCTACGAGCAGTACTTC
CASSLSSGNPAGSYEQYF
>NA|TRBD1|TRBV19|TRBJ2-5
TGTGCCAGTAGTATCGGACTTTTTGGAGGACAGGGGGTAGGGGAGACCCAGTACTTC
CASSIGLFGGQGVGETQYF
>NA|TRBD2|TRBV29-1|TRBJ2-1
TGCAGCGTTGAAGATCAGAAGCGGGGGGCCCTCAATGAGCAGTTCTTC
CSVEDQKRGALNEQFF
>NA|TRBD2|TRBV11-2|TRBJ2-5
TGTGCCAGCAGCTTGGCGGGGGGGGGAGAGACCCAGTACTTC
CASSLAGGGETQYF
>NA|NA|TRBV11-3|TRBJ2-3
TGTGCCAGCAGCTTAATGGGAACTAGCACAGATACGCAGTATTTT
CASSLMGTSTDTQYF
>NA|TRBD2|TRBV9|TRBJ2-2
TGTGCCAGCAGCCCCCGGAAGCGGGGGGGCCGGGACACCGGGGAGCTGTTTTTT
CASSPRKRGGRDTGELFF
>NA|NA|TRBV27|TRBJ2-5
TGTGCCAGCAGTGCTACACGGGCTGAGACCCAGTACTTC
CASSATRAETQYF
>NA|TRBD1|TRBV6-1|TRBJ1-2
TGTGCCAGCAGTGAAGGAGGTGGAGGGGGCAGATATGGCTACACCTTC
CASSEGGGGGRYGYTF
>NA|TRBD2|TRBV9|TRBJ2-7
TGTGCCAGCAGCGCGGGGGGGGATCGATCCTACGAGCAGTACTTC
CASSAGGDRSYEQYF
>NA|NA|TRBV5-1|TRBJ2-2
TGCGCCAGCAGCTTGTTGGGGGGATCGAACACCGGGGAGCTGTTTTTT
CASSLLGGSNTGELFF
>once|TRBD2|TRBV6-5|TRBJ2-1
TGTGCCAGCAGACCCGGGACTAGCGGGTTTGAGCAGTTCTTC
CASRPGTSGFEQFF
>once|NA|TRBV7-2|TRBJ2-3
TGTGCCAGCAGCTTAGCGAGAGGGTCCGGCAGAGATACGCAGTATTTT
CASSLARGSGRDTQYF
>NA|TRBD1|TRBV6-4|TRBJ2-2
TGTGCCAGCAGTGACGGACTGGGACAGGGGGACACCGGGGAGCTGTTTTTT
CASSDGLGQGDTGELFF
>NA|NA|TRBV4-1|TRBJ1-1
TGCGCCAGCAGTCGAGGTGTGACCGGCCCGAACACTGAAGCTTTCTTT
CASSRGVTGPNTEAFF
>few|NA|TRBV4-1|TRBJ2-7
TGCGCCAGCAGCCGGGACTTCGCCTACGAGCAGTACTTC
CASSRDFAYEQYF
>NA|NA|TRBV7-8|TRBJ1-5
TGTGCCAGCAGCCCCCGCGGGACCCTCGGAAATCAGCCCCAGCATTTT
CASSPRGTLGNQPQHF
>NA|NA|TRBV9|TRBJ1-1
TGTGCCAGCAGCGTAGGGGGCAGCGACACTGAAGCTTTCTTT
CASSVGGSDTEAFF
>NA|NA|TRBV4-1|TRBJ1-5
TGCGCCAGCAGCCAAGATGGACGGGGTCGGGGCAATCAGCCCCAGCATTTT
CASSQDGRGRGNQPQHF
>NA|NA|TRBV9|TRBJ1-4
TGTGCCAGCACCAATTCCAGAACTAATGAAAAACTGTTTTTT
CASTNSRTNEKLFF
>NA|NA|TRBV10-1|TRBJ2-2
TGCGCCAGCAGTGGAGGCAGGTTTGGCGGGGAGCTGTTTTTT
CASSGGRFGGELFF
>NA|TRBD2|TRBV27|TRBJ2-3
TGTGCCAGCAGTTTATCGGGGCGCTCTAGCGGGGCCCCCGATACGCAGTATTTT
CASSLSGRSSGAPDTQYF
>NA|NA|TRBV7-6|TRBJ1-6
TGTGCCAGCAGCTTACGGGACTGGGATTCACCCCTCCACTTT
CASSLRDWDSPLHF
>medium-sized|NA|TRBV5-4|TRBJ2-5
TGTGCCAGCAGAGACACCCTAGACCGAGAAGCAAGAGGGACCCAGTACTTC
CASRDTLDREARGTQYF
>NA|NA|TRBV19|TRBJ2-7
TGTGCCAGTAGTAGAATGGGGGGCAGTAGCTCCTACGAGCAGTACTTC
CASSRMGGSSSYEQYF
>NA|TRBD1|TRBV5-5|TRBJ1-2
TGTGCCAGCAGCCGCGGGACAGGCAATCTCTATGGCTACACCTTC
CASSRGTGNLYGYTF
>NA|TRBD2|TRBV4-1|TRBJ2-3
TGCGCCAGCAGCCAAGAGAGCGGGAGGGGGCCCGGTACGCAGTATTTT
CASSQESGRGPGTQYF
>NA|NA|TRBV4-1|TRBJ1-2
TGCGCCAGCAGCCGGCCGGGTCCAGGGAGCTACACCTTC
CASSRPGPGSYTF
>NA|NA|TRBV15|TRBJ1-1
TGTGCCACCAGCAGAGATGACTATGGCAGCAACACTGAAGCTTTCTTT
CATSRDDYGSNTEAFF
>NA|NA|TRBV5-1|TRBJ1-3
TGCGCCAGCAGCTTGCGGGGTTCTGGAAACACCATATATTTT
CASSLRGSGNTIYF